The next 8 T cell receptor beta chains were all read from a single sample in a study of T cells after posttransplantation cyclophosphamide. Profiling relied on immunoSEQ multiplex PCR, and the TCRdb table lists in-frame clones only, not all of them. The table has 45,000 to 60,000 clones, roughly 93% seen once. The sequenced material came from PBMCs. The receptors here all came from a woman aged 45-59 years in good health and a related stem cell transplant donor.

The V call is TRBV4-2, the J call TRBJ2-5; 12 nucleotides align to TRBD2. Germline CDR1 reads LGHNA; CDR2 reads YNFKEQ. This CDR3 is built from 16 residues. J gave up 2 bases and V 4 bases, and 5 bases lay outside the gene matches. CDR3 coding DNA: TGTGCCAGCAGCCGCTGGACTAGCGGGGAACAAGAGACCCAGTACTTC. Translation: CASSRWTSGEQETQYF.

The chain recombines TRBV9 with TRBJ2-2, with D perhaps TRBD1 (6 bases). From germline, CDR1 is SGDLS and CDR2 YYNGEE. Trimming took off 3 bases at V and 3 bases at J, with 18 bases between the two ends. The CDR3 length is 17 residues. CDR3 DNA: TGTGCCAGCAGCGCCAACCGGGACACTGGTTACACCGGGGAGCTGTTTTTT. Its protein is CASSANRDTGYTGELFF.

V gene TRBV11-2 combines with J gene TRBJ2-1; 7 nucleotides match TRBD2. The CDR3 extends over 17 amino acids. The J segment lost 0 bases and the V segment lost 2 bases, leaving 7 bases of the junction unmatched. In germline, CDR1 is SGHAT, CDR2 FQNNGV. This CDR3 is CASSLLGTTSSYNEQFF. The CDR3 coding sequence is TGTGCCAGCAGCTTATTGGGGACTACAAGCTCCTACAATGAGCAGTTCTTC. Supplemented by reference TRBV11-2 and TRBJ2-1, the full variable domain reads EAGVAQSPRYKIIEKRQSVAFWCNPISGHATLYWYQQILGQGPKLLIQFQNNGVVDDSQLPKDRFSAERLKGVDSTLKIQPAKLEDSAVYLCASSLLGTTSSYNEQFFGPGTRLTVL.

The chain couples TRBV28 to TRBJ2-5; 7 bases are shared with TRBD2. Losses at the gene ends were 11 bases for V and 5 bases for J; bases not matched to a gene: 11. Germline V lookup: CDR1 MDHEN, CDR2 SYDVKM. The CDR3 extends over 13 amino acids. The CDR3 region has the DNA TGTGCCGGCTCTAAGTCAGCGGGGGAGACCCAGTACTTC. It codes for CAGSKSAGETQYF.

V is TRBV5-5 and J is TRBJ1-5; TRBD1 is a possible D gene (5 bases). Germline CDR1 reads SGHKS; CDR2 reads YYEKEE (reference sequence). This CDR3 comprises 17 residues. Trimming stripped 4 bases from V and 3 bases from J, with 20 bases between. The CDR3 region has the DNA TGTGCCAGCAGCCCAGACTTTAAGGGGATTCCCAATCAGCCCCAGCATTTT. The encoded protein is CASSPDFKGIPNQPQHF. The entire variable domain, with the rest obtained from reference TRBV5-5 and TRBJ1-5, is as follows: DAGVTQSPTHLIKTRGQQVTLRCSPISGHKSVSWYQQVLGQGPQFIFQYYEKEERGRGNFPDRFSARQFPNYSSELNVNALLLGDSALYLCASSPDFKGIPNQPQHFGDGTRLSIL.

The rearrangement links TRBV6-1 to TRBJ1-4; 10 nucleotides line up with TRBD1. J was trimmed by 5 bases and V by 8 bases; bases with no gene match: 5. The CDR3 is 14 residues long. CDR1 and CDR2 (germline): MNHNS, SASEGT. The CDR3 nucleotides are TGTGCCAGCGCCTTGGACAGGGGGAATGAAAAACTGTTTTTT. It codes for CASALDRGNEKLFF.

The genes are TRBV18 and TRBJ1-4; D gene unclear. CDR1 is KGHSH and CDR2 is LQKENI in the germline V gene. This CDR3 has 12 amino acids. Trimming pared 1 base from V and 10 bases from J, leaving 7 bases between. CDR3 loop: CASSPQEAKLFF. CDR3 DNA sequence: TGTGCCAGCTCACCACAAGAGGCAAAACTGTTTTTT.

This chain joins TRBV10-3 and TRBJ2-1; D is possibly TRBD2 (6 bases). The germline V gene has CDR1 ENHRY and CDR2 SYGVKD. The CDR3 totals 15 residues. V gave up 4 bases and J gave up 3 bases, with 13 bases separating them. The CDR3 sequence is CAISVRGSVYNEQFF. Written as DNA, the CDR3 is TGTGCCATCAGTGTTCGGGGGTCCGTCTACAATGAGCAGTTCTTC.